This T cell receptor (beta chain) is from a study of T cell repertoires in cytomegalovirus infection. Across the whole study: An indication of both CMV infection and matching HLA type came from public TCR beta signatures. Study-wide points: Across the ex vivo response, the dominant clonotypes were HLA-C-restricted CMV-specific TCR beta clonotypes.

Points on this clonotype: The antigen remains unidentified.

Trimming took 3 bases from V and 4 from J; bases not matched to a gene: 4. This CDR3 region has 14 residues. Germline values: CDR1 SGHRS, CDR2 YFSETQ. MiXCR, run by TCRdb on the reads, gives a single entry per CDR3 protein. The sample lists 400,000 or so distinct CDR3 sequences; roughly 31% were seen once. This rearrangement joins TRBV5-1 to TRBJ2-7; 10 bases are shared with TRBD1. Sequencing input: PBMCs. The TCR was taken from a human donor in good health (CMV status not recorded). Some clones in this sample may be carry-over from other donors' samples. CDR3 sequence: CASSSTGGQYEQYF. The DNA for the CDR3 is TGCGCCAGCAGCTCGACAGGGGGCCAGTACGAGCAGTACTTC.